The clone carrying this TCR beta chain was recorded only once. The sample originates from a study of cytomegalovirus exposure and HLA in healthy donors. PCR amplification relied on 60 Vbeta primers (plus 13 Jbeta primers). Here immunoSEQ multiplex PCR was the method, and the copy in TCRdb shows in-frame clones only, minus some. The sample has 150,000 to 200,000 clones; 75% are singletons. Healthy bone marrow donors formed the donor group. Sampled while nominally healthy, donors likely had unrecorded immune exposures. The ends were cut back, 7 bases at V and 1 base at J, with 10 bases in the middle. The CDR3 consists of 12 residues. CDR1 SQVTM and CDR2 ANQGSEA come from the germline V gene.

Specimen: PBMCs. This receptor was identified in a woman in her thirties or forties in good health and CMV-seropositive. This chain joins TRBV29-1 and TRBJ1-1; the D gene is possibly TRBD1 (6 bases). CDR3 amino acids: CSASTGNTEAFF. CDR3 nucleotides: TGCAGCGCATCGACAGGGAACACTGAAGCTTTCTTT.